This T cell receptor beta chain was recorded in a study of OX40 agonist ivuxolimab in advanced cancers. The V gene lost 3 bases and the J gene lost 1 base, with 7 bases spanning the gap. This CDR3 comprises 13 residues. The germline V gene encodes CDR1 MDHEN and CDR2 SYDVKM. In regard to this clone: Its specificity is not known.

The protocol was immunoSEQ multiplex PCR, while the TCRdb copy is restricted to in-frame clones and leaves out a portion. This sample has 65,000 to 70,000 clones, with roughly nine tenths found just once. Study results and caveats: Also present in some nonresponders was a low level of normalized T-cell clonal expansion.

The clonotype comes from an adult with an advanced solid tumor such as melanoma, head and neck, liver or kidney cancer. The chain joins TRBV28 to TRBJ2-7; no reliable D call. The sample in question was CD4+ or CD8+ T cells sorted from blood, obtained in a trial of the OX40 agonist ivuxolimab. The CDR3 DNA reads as TGTGCCAGCAGTTTTGGCGGATCCTACGAGCAGTACTTC. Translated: CASSFGGSYEQYF.